These 22 T cell receptor beta chains were sequenced from one sample in a study of human T cells and chemical hapten exposure. TCRdb re-called the RACE reads through MiXCR, storing one row per CDR3 protein. The repertoire consists of tens of thousands of distinct CDR3 sequences, with 6.5% to 9% occurring once and the leading ten covering roughly 9.2%. Regarding time point: healthy volunteer bleed at 2 weeks. Unfractionated whole blood served as the source for total RNA extraction. The material sequenced was whole blood. The receptors shown here come from a human donor in good health. Some clones in this sample may be carry-over from other donors' samples.

This clonotype was recorded many times. The chain uses TRBV10-3 and TRBJ2-3; D possibly corresponds to TRBD2 (6 bases). V dropped 8 bases and J dropped 8 bases, with 17 bases sitting between them. From germline, CDR1 is ENHRY and CDR2 SYGVKD. This CDR3 is 13 amino acids long. CDR3 DNA: TGTGCCATCCAAGGGACTGACCCCGCTACGCAGTATTTT. Its translation is CAIQGTDPATQYF.

This clonotype was seen ten or more times. The chain couples TRBV5-1 to TRBJ2-3; D unclear. From germline, CDR1 is SGHRS and CDR2 YFSETQ. Trimming cost V 3 bases and J 0 bases, with 5 bases left between them. The CDR3 is made up of 13 amino acids. The CDR3 region is CASSSISTDTQYF. The CDR3 DNA follows: TGCGCCAGCAGCTCCATAAGCACAGATACGCAGTATTTT.

This clonotype was seen ten or more times. The chain couples TRBV12-3 or TRBV12-4 to TRBJ1-5; D is ambiguous. Trimming cost V 2 bases and J 0 bases, with 8 bases left between them. The CDR3 runs 15 residues. The CDR3 loop is CASSLNQDSNQPQHF. As DNA, the CDR3 is TGTGCCAGCAGTTTAAATCAGGATAGCAATCAGCCCCAGCATTTT.

In its sample, this clonotype was seen many times. This rearrangement joins TRBV2 to TRBJ1-1, with no clear D. Germline V gives CDR1 SNHLY, CDR2 FYNNEI. CDR3 length: 12 residues. V dropped 6 bases and J dropped 3 bases, with 8 bases sitting between them. CDR3 coding DNA: TGTGCCAGCAGCTTCGGGGACACTGAAGCTTTCTTT. Translating gives CASSFGDTEAFF.

In its sample, this clonotype was seen many times. V is TRBV29-1 and J is TRBJ2-3; 9 nucleotides agree with TRBD1. Trimming at V came to 1 base and at J to 5 bases, leaving 4 bases not matched to a gene. The CDR3 consists of 14 residues. CDR1 and CDR2 from the germline V gene are SQVTM and ANQGSEA. DNA for the CDR3: TGCAGCGTTGAAGGGGGACAGGGAGTAGATACGCAGTATTTT. This codes for CSVEGGQGVDTQYF.

This clonotype was seen at least ten times. V and J are TRBV12-3 or TRBV12-4 and TRBJ2-1; possibly TRBD2 for D (5 bases). The CDR3 covers 12 residues. V was pared by 8 bases and J by 4 bases, with 9 bases between. CDR3 amino acids: CASAPGYNEQFF. DNA for the CDR3: TGTGCCAGCGCCCCGGGGTACAATGAGCAGTTCTTC.

Remarks on this clonotype: A read error is possible here, since a much larger clone lies one base away. The CDR3 sequence: CAGSLVGAIDLEQYF. The CDR3 DNA reads TGTGCCGGCAGCTTAGTAGGGGCAATAGACCTCGAGCAGTACTTC. The rearrangement uses TRBV7-2 and TRBJ2-7; D is perhaps TRBD1 (5 bases). The CDR3 spans 15 residues. The germline V gene encodes CDR1 SGHTA and CDR2 FQGNSA.

This clonotype was picked up many times. The V call is TRBV6-1, the J call TRBJ2-3, with 11 positions matching TRBD2. Losses at the gene ends were 11 bases for V and 3 bases for J; bases not matched to a gene: 7. Germline values: CDR1 MNHNS, CDR2 SASEGT. The CDR3 loop spans 14 amino acids. In DNA, the CDR3 is TGTGCCTCCCCTCCTAGCGGGGGGACAGATACGCAGTATTTT. It codes for CASPPSGGTDTQYF.

The chain employs TRBV30 and TRBJ1-2; D remains unclear. Germline V gene lookup returns CDR1 GTSNPN and CDR2 SVGIG (reference sequence). The V and J ends lost 3 bases and 2 bases respectively, with 10 bases between them. This CDR3 spans 13 amino acids. The DNA of the CDR3 is TGTGCCTGGAGCGGATCACAGAACTATGGCTACACCTTC. The encoded protein is CAWSGSQNYGYTF.

In its sample, this clonotype was seen many times. In nucleotides, the CDR3 is TGTGCCAGCTCCCCAGGGGGCGCAGATACGCAGTATTTT. Residues: CASSPGGADTQYF. The chain recombines TRBV18 with TRBJ2-3, with 8 bases identical to TRBD1. Germline V gives CDR1 KGHSH, CDR2 LQKENI. This CDR3 is built from 13 residues. The V and J ends lost 6 bases and 4 bases, in that order; junction bases with no gene match: 3. Full variable domain (outside the CDR3, taken from reference TRBV18 and TRBJ2-3): NAGVMQNPRHLVRRRGQEARLRCSPMKGHSHVYWYRQLPEEGLKFMVYLQKENIIDESGMPKERFSAEFPKEGPSILRIQQVVRGDSAAYFCASSPGGADTQYFGPGTRLTVL.

In its sample, this clonotype was seen many times. V gene TRBV3-1 combines with J gene TRBJ1-1; 10 nucleotides align to TRBD1. The CDR3 length is 15 residues. The V gene's germline CDR1 is LGHDT and CDR2 YNNKEL (reference sequence). Trimming cost V 3 bases and J 10 bases; bases outside gene matches: 11. For the CDR3, the DNA is TGTGCCAGCAGCCAGGACTCCCGGGACAGGGGTTTAGCTTTCTTT. The encoded protein is CASSQDSRDRGLAFF.

This rearrangement joins TRBV5-1 to TRBJ1-6; D uncertain. Germline V gene data show CDR1 as SGHRS and CDR2 as YFSETQ. The CDR3 sequence is 14 residues long. V dropped 6 bases and J dropped 7 bases, with 14 bases sitting between them. CDR3 sequence reads: CASKPRTGNSPLHF. Written as DNA, the CDR3 is TGCGCCAGCAAACCGCGGACGGGGAATTCACCCCTCCACTTT.

This clonotype was observed many times. The V call is TRBV4-3, the J call TRBJ2-3, with TRBD2 identical over 11 bases. Per the germline V gene, CDR1 is LGHNA and CDR2 is YSLEER. This CDR3 is built from 18 residues. V gave up 0 bases and J gave up 0 bases; unmatched junction bases: 5. This chain's CDR3 is CASSQDLAGGPSTDTQYF. The CDR3 bases are TGCGCCAGCAGCCAAGACCTAGCGGGGGGACCTAGCACAGATACGCAGTATTTT.

This clonotype was counted many times. J is TRBJ2-2 and V is TRBV7-8, with D tentatively TRBD2 (5 bases). V was pared by 0 bases and J by 7 bases, with 9 bases between. There are 14 residues in the CDR3. The germline CDR1 and CDR2 sequences are SGHVS and FQNEAQ. CDR3 DNA sequence: TGTGCCAGCAGCTTAGCGGGAGCGAGCGGGGAGCTGTTTTTT. Amino acids: CASSLAGASGELFF.

A few counts support this clonotype. The chain couples TRBV7-9 to TRBJ1-1, with 11 bases aligning to TRBD1. V was clipped by 5 bases and J by 4 bases; unmatched bases: 9. Germline V CDR1 and CDR2: SEHNR, FQNEAQ (reference sequence). The length of the CDR3 is 16 residues. The CDR3, as DNA: TGTGCCAGCAGCCGGACAGGGGGCGCTCGGGTCACTGAAGCTTTCTTT. Translated: CASSRTGGARVTEAFF.

This clonotype was detected only a few times. The chain recombines TRBV29-1 with TRBJ2-3; D may be TRBD2 (6 bases). This CDR3 contains 14 residues. The germline V gene encodes CDR1 SQVTM and CDR2 ANQGSEA. Trimming took off 1 base at V and 5 bases at J, with 13 bases between the two ends. CDR3 DNA: TGCAGCGTTGAAGGCGGGAAACGGGTAGATACGCAGTATTTT. This sequence encodes CSVEGGKRVDTQYF.

The rearrangement uses TRBV20-1 and TRBJ1-1, with a tentative D call TRBD1 (6 bases). CDR1 and CDR2 (germline): DFQATT, SNEGSKA (reference sequence). This CDR3 spans 12 amino acids. V lost 6 bases, J lost 8 bases, and 16 bases lay in between. CDR3 bases: TGCAGTGCCCCCTCAGGGGTTCGGGAAGCTTTCTTT. Protein: CSAPSGVREAFF.

This clonotype has a count of ten or more. V usage is TRBV2 and J usage is TRBJ2-7; 12 positions match TRBD2. CDR1 is SNHLY, CDR2 FYNNEI, per germline. There are 15 residues in the CDR3. The junction had 3 bases not matched to a gene; V was cut back by 2 bases and J by 4 bases. The CDR3 is CASSERLAGVYEQYF. CDR3 coding DNA: TGTGCCAGCAGTGAACGACTAGCGGGAGTGTACGAGCAGTACTTC.

V gene TRBV20-1 combines with J gene TRBJ2-5, with 8 bases matching TRBD1. Germline CDR1 DFQATT, CDR2 SNEGSKA (reference sequence). The CDR3 runs 13 residues. V was pared by 6 bases and J by 3 bases, with 6 bases of the junction left unmatched. CDR3 protein: CSAKGQAKETQYF. DNA of the CDR3: TGCAGTGCAAAGGGACAGGCCAAAGAGACCCAGTACTTC.

In this sample, this clonotype turned up many times. The V call is TRBV7-2, the J call TRBJ1-1; possible D gene TRBD1, 6 bases. CDR1 is SGHTA and CDR2 is FQGNSA in the germline V gene. The CDR3 runs 14 residues. Between the trimmed V and J ends, which lost 5 bases and 3 bases, there was a span of 13 bases. For the CDR3, the DNA is TGTGCCAGCAGCCCACAAGCAGGGGACACTGAAGCTTTCTTT. Translating it yields CASSPQAGDTEAFF.

On this clonotype itself: The germline gene is not matched at one end of the junction; a read error may be the cause. The J gene is TRBJ1-2, the V gene TRBV7-2, with a possible D match to TRBD1 (6 bases). The germline gives CDR1 SGHTA, CDR2 FQGNSA. The CDR3 spans 14 residues. CDR3 sequence reads: CASSLRGLNYGYPF. In DNA form, the CDR3 reads TGTGCCAGCAGCTTACGGGGGCTTAACTATGGCTACCCCTTC.

Ten or more counts support this clonotype. The V and J genes are TRBV29-1 and TRBJ2-3; no definite D call. Deletions cut 1 base from V and 0 bases from J, with 5 bases between. The germline gives CDR1 SQVTM, CDR2 ANQGSEA. This CDR3 has 13 amino acids. CDR3 nucleotide sequence: TGCAGCGTTGAAGTGGACAGCACAGATACGCAGTATTTT. Its protein is CSVEVDSTDTQYF.